The 9 T cell receptor beta chains below were found in one sample sequenced in a study of T-cell reconstitution after alpha-beta-depleted transplantation in children. It was with unique molecular identifiers that the TCRbeta library was prepared. From the PCR reads, TCRdb called clonotypes with MiXCR, one entry per CDR3 protein. Here the sample spans around 96,000 distinct CDR3 sequences, 10% to 15% being singletons. Specimen: PBMCs from the stem cell graft donor, collected from the stem cell graft. The receptors stem from a human donor who donated a stem cell graft to a child with inherited bone marrow failure.

This clonotype has at least ten counts. The CDR3 coding sequence is TGTGCCAGCAGCGTTTCAGCATTCTATGGCTACACCTTC. Translated: CASSVSAFYGYTF. This rearrangement joins TRBV9 to TRBJ1-2; no definite D call. CDR1 is SGDLS and CDR2 is YYNGEE in the germline V gene. The CDR3 spans 13 residues. The V gene lost 2 bases and the J gene lost 4 bases, with 9 bases spanning the gap. Full variable domain (missing parts from reference TRBV9 and TRBJ1-2): DSGVTQTPKHLITATGQRVTLRCSPRSGDLSVYWYQQSLDQGLQFLIQYYNGEERAKGNILERFSAQQFPDLHSELNLSSLELGDSALYFCASSVSAFYGYTFGSGTRLTVV.

This rearrangement joins TRBV6-2 or TRBV6-3 to TRBJ2-1, with 8 bases fitting TRBD1. J was trimmed by 8 bases and V by 8 bases; bases with no gene match: 11. CDR1 and CDR2 from the germline V gene are MNHEY and SVGEGT. The CDR3 extends over 14 amino acids. The CDR3 sequence: CASGLDRVFDEQFF. CDR3 DNA: TGTGCCAGCGGTCTGGACAGGGTGTTTGATGAGCAGTTCTTC.

This clonotype was counted ten times or more. The rearrangement uses TRBV20-1 and TRBJ2-7; D not resolved. Germline CDR1 reads DFQATT; CDR2 reads SNEGSKA (reference sequence). Deletions cut 5 bases from V and 1 base from J, with 12 bases between. The CDR3 totals 13 residues. DNA of the CDR3: TGCAGTGCTTTTCAAGTAGTATCCTACGAGCAGTACTTC. Translating it yields CSAFQVVSYEQYF.

This clonotype was counted ten times or more. The J gene is TRBJ1-1, the V gene TRBV29-1; tentatively, D is TRBD1 (5 bases). This CDR3 is 11 amino acids long. The germline V gene encodes CDR1 SQVTM and CDR2 ANQGSEA. Trimming took off 5 bases at V and 10 bases at J, with 14 bases between the two ends. The CDR3 nucleotides are TGCAGCGTTTACCGGGACCCTGTAGCTTTCTTT. Its translation is CSVYRDPVAFF.

This clonotype appeared many times. The chain joins TRBV5-1 to TRBJ2-7, with TRBD1 as a possible D gene (5 bases). V was trimmed by 0 bases and J by 3 bases, leaving 13 bases between them. Germline-derived CDR1 and CDR2 are SGHRS and YFSETQ. This CDR3 contains 15 residues. The CDR3 region has the DNA TGCGCCAGCAGCTTGGAAGGGGCAAACTACTACGAGCAGTACTTC. Protein product: CASSLEGANYYEQYF.

This clonotype was recorded many times. The chain couples TRBV5-1 to TRBJ2-2; D is undetermined. In germline, CDR1 is SGHRS, CDR2 YFSETQ. The CDR3 totals 15 residues. The germline V and J ends were trimmed by 1 base and 0 bases, with 7 bases remaining between them. The CDR3 sequence: CASSLRPTNTGELFF. The DNA of the CDR3 is TGCGCCAGCAGCTTGAGGCCCACGAACACCGGGGAGCTGTTTTTT. Based on the CDR3 plus reference TRBV5-1 and TRBJ2-2, the full variable domain is KAGVTQTPRYLIKTRGQQVTLSCSPISGHRSVSWYQQTPGQGLQFLFEYFSETQRNKGNFPGRFSGRQFSNSRSEMNVSTLELGDSALYLCASSLRPTNTGELFFGEGSRLTVL.

This clonotype has a handful of counts. The chain has TRBV20-1 and TRBJ1-1; weak D call: TRBD1 (5 bases). Trimming shortened V by 5 bases and J by 2 bases, and 21 bases separated the two germline ends. This CDR3 has 16 amino acids. Germline-derived CDR1 and CDR2 are DFQATT and SNEGSKA (reference sequence). In DNA form, the CDR3 reads TGCAGTGCTGATGTCCCGCTCGGGGGAGGAAACACTGAAGCTTTCTTT. Protein sequence: CSADVPLGGGNTEAFF.

This clonotype appeared many times. The chain joins TRBV5-1 to TRBJ2-3; D gene uncertain. Trimming took off 1 base at V and 6 bases at J, with 3 bases between the two ends. Germline lookup yields CDR1 SGHRS and CDR2 YFSETQ. The CDR3 spans 11 residues. Here the CDR3 reads CASSLSDTQYF. In DNA form, the CDR3 reads TGCGCCAGCAGCTTGAGTGATACGCAGTATTTT.

This clonotype came up many times. This rearrangement joins TRBV20-1 to TRBJ2-3; 9 bases match TRBD2. Germline V gene lookup returns CDR1 DFQATT and CDR2 SNEGSKA (reference sequence). Trimming at V came to 6 bases and at J to 2 bases, leaving 9 bases not matched to a gene. This CDR3 contains 15 residues. Here the CDR3 DNA reads TGCAGTGCCGGAGGGCGGGGGGGCTTCACAGATACGCAGTATTTT. Protein: CSAGGRGGFTDTQYF.